This T cell receptor beta chain was identified during a study of vaccination and CD4 T cells after COVID-19. As for treatment: roughly 11-day PBMC culture with coronavirus spike peptide pools or control peptides (ViraFEST assay). Concerning this clonotype: The antigen remains undetermined.

Oncomine TCR Beta short-read sequencing was applied to DNA from cultured CD4+ T cells. TCRdb used MiXCR to reprocess the PCR reads, holding one entry per CDR3 protein. The repertoire consists of roughly 19,000 distinct CDR3 sequences, with 53% occurring once and the leading ten covering 7% to 8.5%. Source: CD4+ T cells from blood, cultured in vitro, taken before SARS-CoV-2 vaccination. This TCR derives from a human donor who had recovered from COVID-19.

This chain's CDR3 is CASSEARVGVYEQYF. The CDR3 region has the DNA TGTGCCAGCAGTGAAGCGAGAGTCGGGGTCTACGAGCAGTACTTC. The chain combines TRBV6-1 with TRBJ2-7, with D tentatively TRBD2 (5 bases). The germline V and J ends were trimmed by 0 bases and 3 bases, with 12 bases remaining between them. Germline-derived CDR1 and CDR2 are MNHNS and SASEGT. The CDR3 has 15 residues.